These 4 T cell receptor beta chains came from one sample sequenced in a study of blood T cell repertoires in COVID-19. The repertoire was sequenced with immunoSEQ multiplex PCR; TCRdb's copy has only in-frame clones and lacks some. The sample carries 100,000 to 150,000 clones, roughly 87% recorded once. Sequenced sample: peripheral blood. The receptors come from a woman at least 80 years old with acute or convalescent COVID-19.

J is TRBJ1-1 and V is TRBV2; no reliable D call. This CDR3 has 14 amino acids. In germline, CDR1 is SNHLY, CDR2 FYNNEI. The V end lost 2 bases, the J end lost 1 base, and 8 bases lay between the germline ends. CDR3 residues: CASSEIGENTEAFF. Written as DNA, the CDR3 is TGTGCCAGCAGTGAAATCGGGGAGAACACTGAAGCTTTCTTT.

This clone was seen only once. V and J are TRBV3-1 (or the pseudogene TRBV3-2) and TRBJ1-4; 9 positions agree with TRBD1. The CDR3 extends over 16 amino acids. Trimming cost V 1 base and J 10 bases; bases outside gene matches: 10. CDR1 is LGHDT, CDR2 YNNKEL, per germline (reference sequence). The CDR3 protein is CASSQAGTGSFGKLFF. The CDR3, as DNA: TGTGCCAGCAGCCAAGCCGGGACAGGGTCTTTTGGAAAACTGTTTTTT.

The chain couples TRBV6-6 to TRBJ1-3; 11 bases align to TRBD1. Germline values: CDR1 MNHNY, CDR2 SVGAGI (reference sequence). The CDR3 loop spans 16 amino acids. After removal of 2 bases from V and 3 bases from J, the junction contained 3 bases not matched to a gene. The CDR3 DNA is TGTGCCAGCAGTTACCCCGGGACAGGGGGTGGAAACACCATATATTTT. Residues: CASSYPGTGGGNTIYF.

This clone has more than one count but fewer than ten. V usage is TRBV6-5 and J usage is TRBJ1-5; D might be TRBD1 (5 bases). The CDR3 is made up of 15 amino acids. V dropped 7 bases and J dropped 4 bases, with 17 bases sitting between them. CDR1 is MNHEY and CDR2 is SVGAGI in the germline V gene. The CDR3 DNA reads TGTGCCAGCACCGGGGGATTGGCGGGTAATCAGCCCCAGCATTTT. Translated, it gives CASTGGLAGNQPQHF.